The 22 T cell receptor beta chains presented below share a single source sample, sequenced in a study of early T cells in non-severe SARS-CoV-2 infection. TCRdb recomputed calls from the 5' RACE reads with MiXCR, one row per CDR3 protein. The sample lists about 76,000 distinct CDR3 sequences; 15% to 18% were seen once. The sequencing sample was made of whole blood. The receptors come from an adult who was a healthcare worker with PCR-confirmed SARS-CoV-2 infection or an uninfected control (not recorded which).

The V gene is TRBV4-3, the J gene TRBJ2-5; maybe TRBD1 (5 bases). V dropped 0 bases and J dropped 2 bases, with 10 bases sitting between them. This CDR3 contains 15 residues. Germline CDR1 reads LGHNA; CDR2 reads YSLEER. The CDR3 nucleotides are TGCGCCAGCAGCCAAGATCAGGGCAAACAAGAGACCCAGTACTTC. Translated, it gives CASSQDQGKQETQYF.

A few counts support this clonotype. The chain combines TRBV11-2 with TRBJ1-1; D possibly corresponds to TRBD1 (5 bases). Germline V lookup: CDR1 SGHAT, CDR2 FQNNGV. V dropped 5 bases and J dropped 1 base, with 11 bases sitting between them. This CDR3 has 14 residues. The CDR3 here is CASSPGHRNTEAFF. The CDR3 DNA reads TGTGCCAGCAGCCCTGGACATCGGAACACTGAAGCTTTCTTT.

This clonotype turned up a few times. The rearrangement joins TRBV28 to TRBJ2-1; no firm D call. Germline CDR1 reads MDHEN; CDR2 reads SYDVKM. Trimming removed 7 bases from V and 0 bases from J, with 1 base in between. CDR3 length equals 11 residues. In DNA, the CDR3 is TGTGCCAGCATCTCCTACAATGAGCAGTTCTTC. Amino acids: CASISYNEQFF.

This sequence joins TRBV13 and TRBJ2-1, with 12 bases aligning to TRBD2. J gave up 6 bases and V 3 bases, and 9 bases lay outside the gene matches. Germline V gene data show CDR1 as PRHDT and CDR2 as FYEKMQ (reference sequence). CDR3 length: 17 amino acids. CDR3 sequence reads: CASSFTSGGSRPNEQFF. The CDR3 DNA reads TGTGCCAGCAGCTTCACTAGCGGGGGGTCCCGGCCCAATGAGCAGTTCTTC. Filled out from reference TRBV13 and TRBJ2-1, the complete variable domain reads AAGVIQSPRHLIKEKRETATLKCYPIPRHDTVYWYQQGPGQDPQFLISFYEKMQSDKGSIPDRFSAQQFSDYHSELNMSSLELGDSALYFCASSFTSGGSRPNEQFFGPGTRLTVL.

This clonotype has only a few counts. The gene calls are TRBV5-4 and TRBJ1-2, with a weak D call TRBD1 (6 bases). CDR3 length equals 13 residues. The germline gives CDR1 SGHNT, CDR2 YYREEE (reference sequence). Trimming removed 5 bases at V and 4 bases at J, with 12 bases between. The CDR3 sequence is CASRTGGGYGYTF. CDR3 DNA sequence: TGTGCCAGCAGAACGGGGGGCGGCTATGGCTACACCTTC.

This rearrangement joins TRBV27 to TRBJ1-2; D is perhaps TRBD1 (6 bases). Germline loops: CDR1 MNHEY, CDR2 SMNVEV (reference sequence). V shed 1 base and J shed 5 bases, with 11 bases lying between them. The CDR3 is 14 amino acids. The CDR3 region is CASSLLDSRYGYTF. The CDR3 DNA reads TGTGCCAGCAGTTTATTGGACAGTCGGTATGGCTACACCTTC.

This clonotype was observed many times. This chain connects TRBV7-6 to TRBJ2-1; D is unresolved. Germline V lookup: CDR1 SGHVS, CDR2 FNYEAQ. This CDR3 comprises 13 residues. V lost 4 bases to trimming and J lost 10 bases, with 14 bases between them. Here the CDR3 reads CASSSSAVSEQFF. CDR3 in DNA: TGTGCCAGCAGCTCCTCCGCTGTATCAGAGCAGTTCTTC.

The chain links TRBV7-2 to TRBJ2-3; 13 bases fit TRBD2. The germline V gene has CDR1 SGHTA and CDR2 FQGNSA. Trimming at V came to 2 bases and at J to 9 bases, leaving 5 bases not matched to a gene. This CDR3 is built from 15 residues. The CDR3 DNA sequence: TGTGCCAGCAGCTTATACGGGACTAGCGGGACGACGCAGTATTTT. Translated, it gives CASSLYGTSGTTQYF.

This clonotype was recorded many times. The chain uses TRBV2 and TRBJ1-1; D not resolved. The CDR3 covers 14 residues. V lost 6 bases and J 4 bases, leaving 15 bases between the germline ends. The germline gives CDR1 SNHLY, CDR2 FYNNEI. CDR3: CASRAALRATEAFF. The CDR3 nucleotides read TGTGCCAGCAGGGCCGCCTTGCGGGCCACTGAAGCTTTCTTT. Full variable domain (rest looked up from reference TRBV2 and TRBJ1-1): EPEVTQTPSHQVTQMGQEVILRCVPISNHLYFYWYRQILGQKVEFLVSFYNNEISEKSEIFDDQFSVERPDGSNFTLKIRSTKLEDSAMYFCASRAALRATEAFFGQGTRLTVV.

The rearrangement uses TRBV28 and TRBJ2-7; weak D call: TRBD2 (5 bases). The V gene's germline CDR1 is MDHEN and CDR2 SYDVKM. Deletions cut 8 bases from V and 5 bases from J, with 13 bases between. The CDR3 runs 12 residues. The CDR3 nucleotides are TGTGCCAGCCGGAGAGGGCCCAACGAGCAGTACTTC. Encoded protein: CASRRGPNEQYF.

In this sample, this clonotype turned up many times. The chain links TRBV12-3 or TRBV12-4 to TRBJ1-5, with D possibly matching TRBD1 (6 bases). The V and J ends lost 0 bases and 1 base respectively, with 7 bases between them. The CDR3 spans 15 residues. CDR3 residues: CASSLAGGSNQPQHF. The CDR3 DNA sequence: TGTGCCAGCAGTTTAGCCGGGGGCAGCAATCAGCCCCAGCATTTT.

This clonotype was observed a handful of times. The V call is TRBV24-1, the J call TRBJ1-2; TRBD1 agrees at 9 bases. The CDR3 is made up of 14 amino acids. Germline values: CDR1 KGHDR, CDR2 SFDVKD. Trimming took 3 bases from V and 7 from J; bases not matched to a gene: 5. CDR3: CATSDLRTGAGYTF. DNA of the CDR3: TGTGCCACCAGTGATCTGAGGACAGGGGCTGGCTACACCTTC.

This chain joins TRBV7-9 and TRBJ2-7, with no clear D. V shed 0 bases and J shed 7 bases, with 13 bases lying between them. Germline V gives CDR1 SEHNR, CDR2 FQNEAQ (reference sequence). This CDR3 is 14 amino acids long. This CDR3 is CASSLAFGPGEQYF. The CDR3 DNA reads TGTGCCAGCAGCTTAGCGTTCGGCCCTGGGGAGCAGTACTTC.

This clonotype came up a few times. This chain connects TRBV20-1 to TRBJ1-6, with D maybe TRBD1 (6 bases). Germline V gene sequence: CDR1 DFQATT, CDR2 SNEGSKA (reference sequence). The V and J ends lost 5 bases and 2 bases respectively, with 16 bases between them. The CDR3 is 16 amino acids. CDR3 nucleotide sequence: TGCAGTGCTCCATCGGGGGCAAGCCCCTATAATTCACCCCTCCACTTT. Protein product: CSAPSGASPYNSPLHF.

This clonotype has just a few counts. The CDR3 protein is CACLRDDPEAFF. The CDR3 coding sequence is TGTGCCTGCCTTCGGGATGACCCTGAAGCTTTCTTT. The rearrangement uses TRBV7-9 and TRBJ1-1; D gene unclear. Between the trimmed V and J ends, which lost 11 bases and 6 bases, there was a span of 16 bases. CDR1 and CDR2 from the germline V gene are SEHNR and FQNEAQ (reference sequence). CDR3 length: 12 residues.

CDR3 protein: CASSPGLGYEQYF. As DNA, the CDR3 is TGTGCCAGCAGTCCTGGACTCGGCTACGAGCAGTACTTC. The genes are TRBV7-3 and TRBJ2-7; TRBD2 might be the D (5 bases). V lost 6 bases to trimming and J lost 3 bases, with 12 bases between them. The CDR3 is made up of 13 amino acids. Germline assignment: CDR1 SGHTA and CDR2 FQGTGA.

This clonotype was seen a handful of times. This chain connects TRBV3-1 to TRBJ1-1; D remains unclear. The CDR3 is made up of 14 amino acids. CDR1 is LGHDT, CDR2 YNNKEL, per germline (reference sequence). Trimming cost V 0 bases and J 1 base, with 6 bases left between them. The CDR3 here is CASSQESRNTEAFF. The CDR3, as DNA: TGTGCCAGCAGCCAAGAGTCCAGGAACACTGAAGCTTTCTTT.

The chain recombines TRBV29-1 with TRBJ2-5; 8 nucleotides match TRBD1. The CDR3 length is 11 residues. J gave up 14 bases and V 7 bases, and 12 bases lay outside the gene matches. The germline V gene has CDR1 SQVTM and CDR2 ANQGSEA. CDR3 DNA: TGCAGCGCTCCTTACGGACAGGGCCTTTACTTC. This codes for CSAPYGQGLYF.

In this sample, this clonotype turned up many times. This chain joins TRBV7-8 and TRBJ2-7; the D gene could be TRBD1 or TRBD2 (5 bases each). This CDR3 is 14 amino acids long. Trimming took off 3 bases at V and 2 bases at J, with 11 bases between the two ends. CDR1 is SGHVS, CDR2 FQNEAQ, per germline. The CDR3 region is CASSFRGPTYEQYF. DNA for the CDR3: TGTGCCAGCAGCTTTCGGGGACCCACCTACGAGCAGTACTTC.

This clonotype was seen a few times. The rearrangement uses TRBV19 and TRBJ2-7, with a possible D match to TRBD1 (6 bases). The CDR3 sequence is 18 residues long. V was shortened by 2 bases and J by 0 bases, with 20 bases between the two germline ends. In germline, CDR1 is LNHDA, CDR2 SQIVND (reference sequence). The DNA of the CDR3 is TGTGCCAGTAGTATACGGGCACAGGGCAAAGCTCTCTCCTACGAGCAGTACTTC. This sequence encodes CASSIRAQGKALSYEQYF.

The chain couples TRBV10-3 to TRBJ2-1; 9 nucleotides line up with TRBD1. This CDR3 has 14 amino acids. Germline V gene data show CDR1 as ENHRY and CDR2 as SYGVKD. The ends lost 4 bases at V and 6 bases at J; junction bases unmatched: 4. CDR3 sequence: CAISATGGSNEQFF. The CDR3 region has the DNA TGTGCCATCAGTGCGACAGGGGGTAGCAATGAGCAGTTCTTC.

This clonotype was seen a few times. One end of the junction is discordant with germline, which a read error may explain. The gene calls are TRBV12-3 or TRBV12-4 and TRBJ2-3; D call uncertain. CDR3 length equals 12 residues. In DNA form, the CDR3 reads TGTGCCAGCGGTTTTAGCACAGATACGCAGTATTTT. Protein: CASGFSTDTQYF.